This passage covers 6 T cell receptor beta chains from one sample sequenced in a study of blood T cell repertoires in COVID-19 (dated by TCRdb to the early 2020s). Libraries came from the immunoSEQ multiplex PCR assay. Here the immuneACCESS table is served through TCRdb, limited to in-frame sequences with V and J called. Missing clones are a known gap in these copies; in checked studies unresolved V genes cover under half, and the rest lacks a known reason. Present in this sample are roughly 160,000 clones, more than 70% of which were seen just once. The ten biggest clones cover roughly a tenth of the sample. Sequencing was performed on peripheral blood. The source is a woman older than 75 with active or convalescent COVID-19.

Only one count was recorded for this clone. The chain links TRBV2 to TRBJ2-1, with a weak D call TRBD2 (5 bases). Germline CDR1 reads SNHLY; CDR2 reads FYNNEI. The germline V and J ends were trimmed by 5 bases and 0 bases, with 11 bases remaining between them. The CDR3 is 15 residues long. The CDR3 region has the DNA TGTGCCAGCAGTTCTAGCCATGACTCCTACAATGAGCAGTTCTTC. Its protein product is CASSSSHDSYNEQFF. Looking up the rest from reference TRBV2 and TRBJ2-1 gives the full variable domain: EPEVTQTPSHQVTQMGQEVILRCVPISNHLYFYWYRQILGQKVEFLVSFYNNEISEKSEIFDDQFSVERPDGSNFTLKIRSTKLEDSAMYFCASSSSHDSYNEQFFGPGTRLTVL.

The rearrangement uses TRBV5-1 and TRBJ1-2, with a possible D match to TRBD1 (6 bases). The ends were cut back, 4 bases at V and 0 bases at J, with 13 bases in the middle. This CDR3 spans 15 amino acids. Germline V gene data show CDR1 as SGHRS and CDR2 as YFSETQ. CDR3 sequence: CASSMGTPANYGYTF. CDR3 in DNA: TGCGCCAGCAGCATGGGGACACCAGCTAACTATGGCTACACCTTC.

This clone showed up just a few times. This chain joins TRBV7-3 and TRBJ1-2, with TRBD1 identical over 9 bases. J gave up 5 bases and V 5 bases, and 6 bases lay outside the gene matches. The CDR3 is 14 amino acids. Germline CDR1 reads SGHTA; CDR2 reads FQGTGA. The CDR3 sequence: CASSMGQGDYGYTF. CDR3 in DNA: TGTGCCAGCAGCATGGGACAGGGAGATTATGGCTACACCTTC.

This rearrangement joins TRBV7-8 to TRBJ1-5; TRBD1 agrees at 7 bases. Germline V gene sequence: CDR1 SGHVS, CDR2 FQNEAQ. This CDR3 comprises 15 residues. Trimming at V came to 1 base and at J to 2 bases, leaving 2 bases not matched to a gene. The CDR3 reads CASSLGTGRNQPQHF. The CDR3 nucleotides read TGTGCCAGCAGCTTAGGGACAGGACGCAATCAGCCCCAGCATTTT.

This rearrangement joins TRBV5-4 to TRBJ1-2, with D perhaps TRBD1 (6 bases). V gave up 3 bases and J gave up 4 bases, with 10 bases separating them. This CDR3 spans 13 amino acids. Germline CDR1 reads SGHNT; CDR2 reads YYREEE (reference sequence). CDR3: CASSSRGTYGYTF. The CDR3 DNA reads TGTGCCAGCAGCTCCAGGGGAACCTATGGCTACACCTTC.

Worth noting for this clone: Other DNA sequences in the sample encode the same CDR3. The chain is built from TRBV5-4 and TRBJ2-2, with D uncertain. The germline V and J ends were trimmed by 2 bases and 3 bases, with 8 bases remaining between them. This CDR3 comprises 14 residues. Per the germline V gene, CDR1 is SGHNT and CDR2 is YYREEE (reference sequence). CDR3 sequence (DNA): TGTGCCAGCAGCTTAGGCCAGGACACCGGGGAGCTGTTTTTT. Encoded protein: CASSLGQDTGELFF.